These 24 T cell receptor beta chains originate from one sample sequenced in a study of blood T cell repertoires in COVID-19. The table came from immunoSEQ multiplex PCR; TCRdb's copy has only in-frame clones and leaves some out. The top ten hold less than 7% of the sample, which has 200,000 to 250,000 clones, around 80% seen once. The specimen sequenced was peripheral blood. The receptor set was obtained from a woman aged 70-85 years with acute or convalescent COVID-19.

This chain joins TRBV7-9 and TRBJ2-1; TRBD2 matches at 7 bases. The V and J ends lost 1 base and 8 bases, in that order; junction bases with no gene match: 8. The CDR3 has 15 residues. CDR1 and CDR2 from the germline V gene are SEHNR and FQNEAQ (reference sequence). CDR3 amino acids: CASSLGSGDVDEQFF. In nucleotides, the CDR3 is TGTGCCAGCAGCTTAGGGAGCGGGGATGTCGATGAGCAGTTCTTC.

This clone is a singleton in its sample. V is TRBV18 and J is TRBJ2-7, with D tentatively TRBD2 (5 bases). Trimming cost V 0 bases and J 3 bases, with 6 bases left between them. Germline lookup yields CDR1 KGHSH and CDR2 LQKENI. The CDR3 length is 13 residues. CDR3 protein: CASSPPGGYEQYF. The CDR3 bases are TGTGCCAGCTCACCACCAGGAGGCTACGAGCAGTACTTC.

This clone was seen just once. The rearrangement joins TRBV9 to TRBJ1-5; TRBD1 aligns across 7 bases. The CDR3 sequence is 15 residues long. Trimming took 0 bases from V and 1 from J; bases not matched to a gene: 1. Per the germline V gene, CDR1 is SGDLS and CDR2 is YYNGEE. The CDR3 loop is CASSVARGSNQPQHF. CDR3 nucleotide sequence: TGTGCCAGCAGCGTAGCCAGGGGGAGCAATCAGCCCCAGCATTTT.

The chain carries TRBV5-5 and TRBJ2-7; 8 bases line up with TRBD1. The junction had 6 bases not matched to a gene; V was cut back by 0 bases and J by 7 bases. In germline, CDR1 is SGHKS, CDR2 YYEKEE (reference sequence). This CDR3 has 14 residues. The CDR3 loop reads CASSLGTGRREQYF. CDR3 nucleotide sequence: TGTGCCAGCAGCTTGGGGACAGGGAGGAGGGAGCAGTACTTC. Filled out from reference TRBV5-5 and TRBJ2-7, the complete variable domain reads DAGVTQSPTHLIKTRGQQVTLRCSPISGHKSVSWYQQVLGQGPQFIFQYYEKEERGRGNFPDRFSARQFPNYSSELNVNALLLGDSALYLCASSLGTGRREQYFGPGTRLTVT.

This clone was seen only a few times. The rearrangement uses TRBV30 and TRBJ1-5, with 7 bases fitting TRBD1. CDR1 and CDR2 (germline): GTSNPN, SVGIG (reference sequence). CDR3 length: 15 residues. The ends lost 1 base at V and 1 base at J; junction bases unmatched: 4. CDR3 nucleotides: TGTGCCTGGAGTGCTGCAGGGGGAAGCAATCAGCCCCAGCATTTT. It specifies CAWSAAGGSNQPQHF.

J is TRBJ1-1 and V is TRBV7-9, with TRBD1 matching over 8 bases. Germline V gives CDR1 SEHNR, CDR2 FQNEAQ (reference sequence). There are 15 residues in the CDR3. Trimming removed 5 bases from V and 0 bases from J; junction bases left unmatched: 5. The CDR3 loop reads CASSPRQGMNTEAFF. Written as DNA, the CDR3 is TGTGCCAGCAGCCCGAGACAGGGGATGAACACTGAAGCTTTCTTT.

The rearrangement uses TRBV19 and TRBJ2-1; TRBD2 aligns across 8 bases. Germline V CDR1 and CDR2: LNHDA, SQIVND (reference sequence). The junction had 5 bases not matched to a gene; V was cut back by 3 bases and J by 1 base. The CDR3 has 16 amino acids. CDR3 residues: CASSIPAGVSYNEQFF. The CDR3 DNA reads as TGTGCCAGTAGTATCCCAGCGGGAGTATCCTACAATGAGCAGTTCTTC.

The chain employs TRBV3-1 (or the pseudogene TRBV3-2) and TRBJ2-1; D is perhaps TRBD2 (5 bases). This CDR3 region has 15 residues. Germline V lookup: CDR1 LGHDT, CDR2 YNNKEL (reference sequence). Trimming removed 4 bases from V and 0 bases from J, with 10 bases in between. The CDR3 DNA reads as TGTGCCAGCAGCCGCCGGAGGAGCTCCTACAATGAGCAGTTCTTC. Translated, it gives CASSRRRSSYNEQFF.

This chain links TRBV21-1 with TRBJ1-6; the table's D gene call, TRBD1, was not cross checked with the DNA. TRBV21-1 is assigned pseudogene status. The CDR3 has 19 residues. CDR3 sequence reads: CASSKEDRGSSSYNSPLHF. DNA for the CDR3: TGTGCCAGCAGCAAGGAAGACAGGGGCTCCAGCTCCTATAATTCACCCCTCCACTTT.

The chain couples TRBV6-6 to TRBJ2-4; 10 bases fit TRBD1. The V and J ends lost 5 bases and 0 bases, in that order; junction bases with no gene match: 16. The CDR3 contains 20 residues. Germline assignment: CDR1 MNHNY and CDR2 SVGAGI (reference sequence). The CDR3 DNA is TGTGCCAGCAGTCGGGACAGGGGTAATGCGGGAGATATAGCCAAAAACATTCAGTACTTC. It specifies CASSRDRGNAGDIAKNIQYF.

This chain joins TRBV5-4 and TRBJ1-4; 7 positions match TRBD1. The trim removed 3 bases at V and 4 bases at J, leaving 9 bases unmatched. This CDR3 is 16 amino acids long. Germline V gene lookup returns CDR1 SGHNT and CDR2 YYREEE (reference sequence). The DNA of the CDR3 is TGTGCCAGCAGCTCATCCGGGACAGCCATTAATGAAAAACTGTTTTTT. This codes for CASSSSGTAINEKLFF.

The chain recombines TRBV7-9 with TRBJ2-7; weak D call: TRBD1 (5 bases). CDR3 length equals 16 residues. Germline CDR1 and CDR2: SEHNR and FQNEAQ (reference sequence). The V and J ends lost 1 base and 2 bases respectively, with 15 bases between them. CDR3 amino acids: CASSLVFGGAPYEQYF. As DNA, the CDR3 is TGTGCCAGCAGCTTAGTATTTGGTGGGGCTCCCTACGAGCAGTACTTC.

This clone was picked up many times. The J gene is TRBJ1-1, the V gene TRBV30, with TRBD1 matching 9 bases. This CDR3 contains 14 residues. Looked up from germline, CDR1 is GTSNPN and CDR2 is SVGIG (reference sequence). With 3 bases clipped from V and 4 bases from J, the junction kept 6 bases outside the gene matches. The CDR3 nucleotides read TGTGCCTGGAGAAACAGGGGGCTCTTCACTGAAGCTTTCTTT. It codes for CAWRNRGLFTEAFF.

The chain recombines TRBV19 with TRBJ2-1; the D gene is possibly TRBD1 (6 bases). The CDR3 runs to 14 residues. Germline V gene data show CDR1 as LNHDA and CDR2 as SQIVND (reference sequence). V was trimmed by 2 bases and J by 6 bases, leaving 11 bases between them. The CDR3: CASSIPGVRNEQFF. The CDR3 DNA reads as TGTGCCAGTAGTATACCAGGGGTTCGCAATGAGCAGTTCTTC.

This clone was detected once. The V and J genes are TRBV18 and TRBJ2-5; unclear D gene. The germline gives CDR1 KGHSH, CDR2 LQKENI. Trimming left V 1 base short and J 6 bases short, with 12 bases between. The CDR3 contains 14 residues. CDR3 DNA sequence: TGTGCCAGCTCACCACAAGCGCTGGCCCAGACCCAGTACTTC. Protein product: CASSPQALAQTQYF.

The CDR3 nucleotides are TGTGCCAGCAGAAATAACAGGGGCGGCGACGAAAAACTGTTTTTT. This translates into CASRNNRGGDEKLFF. The chain is built from TRBV6-5 and TRBJ1-4, with 7 bases identical to TRBD1. Germline V gene lookup returns CDR1 MNHEY and CDR2 SVGAGI. This CDR3 contains 15 residues. J was trimmed by 8 bases and V by 6 bases; bases with no gene match: 12.

The chain carries TRBV3-1 (or the pseudogene TRBV3-2) and TRBJ2-5, with 9 bases aligning to TRBD2. The CDR3 loop spans 14 amino acids. The V gene end was trimmed by 2 bases and the J gene end by 4 bases; junction bases not matched to a gene: 2. Germline V gene sequence: CDR1 LGHDT, CDR2 YNNKEL (reference sequence). The DNA of the CDR3 is TGTGCCAGCAGCCAACTAGCGGGAAGAGAGACCCAGTACTTC. Protein product: CASSQLAGRETQYF.

This clone has just one count. The chain uses TRBV10-3 and TRBJ2-7, with TRBD1 identical over 10 bases. Germline V CDR1 and CDR2: ENHRY, SYGVKD. The CDR3 contains 15 residues. V was pared by 0 bases and J by 4 bases, with 3 bases of the junction left unmatched. CDR3 loop: CAISESSGQGYEQYF. Written as DNA, the CDR3 is TGTGCCATCAGTGAGTCGTCGGGACAGGGGTACGAGCAGTACTTC.

The J gene is TRBJ2-7, the V gene TRBV5-8; TRBD2 is a possible D gene (6 bases). The germline CDR1 and CDR2 sequences are SGHTS and YDEGEE. The V and J ends lost 4 bases and 9 bases respectively, with 14 bases between them. The CDR3 is 12 residues long. The CDR3 region is CASSPRREVQYF. The CDR3 DNA is TGTGCCAGCAGCCCAAGGAGGGAGGTGCAGTACTTC.

The chain joins TRBV27 to TRBJ2-5, with 10 bases fitting TRBD2. Trimming cost V 4 bases and J 0 bases; bases outside gene matches: 11. CDR1 and CDR2 (germline): MNHEY, SMNVEV (reference sequence). The CDR3 totals 18 residues. The CDR3 DNA sequence: TGTGCCAGCAGTTCCTACAAAGGGACTAGCGTATACCAAGAGACCCAGTACTTC. Its translation: CASSSYKGTSVYQETQYF.

This clone was seen a few times. The rearrangement joins TRBV7-9 to TRBJ1-2, with 12 bases identical to TRBD1. V lost 5 bases and J lost 9; bases outside the gene matches: 7. From germline, CDR1 is SEHNR and CDR2 FQNEAQ (reference sequence). The CDR3 has 14 residues. The CDR3 DNA reads as TGTGCCAGCAGCCTACCGGGACAGGGGGCTAGCTACACCTTC. Translated, it gives CASSLPGQGASYTF.

This sequence joins TRBV3-1 (or the pseudogene TRBV3-2) and TRBJ1-6; D perhaps matches TRBD1 (5 bases). The CDR3 runs 14 residues. Deletions cut 3 bases from V and 9 bases from J, with 12 bases between. Germline loops: CDR1 LGHDT, CDR2 YNNKEL (reference sequence). CDR3 sequence: CASSQVQGGSPLHF. The CDR3 DNA is TGTGCCAGCAGCCAGGTTCAGGGAGGTTCACCCCTCCACTTT.

This clone was seen only a few times. The chain uses TRBV3-1 (or the pseudogene TRBV3-2) and TRBJ2-7; 8 bases line up with TRBD2. From germline, CDR1 is LGHDT and CDR2 YNNKEL (reference sequence). The CDR3 covers 17 residues. After removal of 4 bases from V and 3 bases from J, the junction contained 14 bases not matched to a gene. CDR3 sequence (DNA): TGTGCCAGCAGCCCAGCGGGAGTAGCATCGGGCCTCTACGAGCAGTACTTC. Its translation is CASSPAGVASGLYEQYF.

This clone was counted once. The chain couples TRBV27 to TRBJ1-1; tentatively, D is TRBD1 (5 bases). The V and J ends lost 2 bases and 3 bases respectively, with 10 bases between them. In germline, CDR1 is MNHEY, CDR2 SMNVEV (reference sequence). The CDR3 is made up of 14 amino acids. CDR3 protein: CASSLRAGDTEAFF. The CDR3 DNA reads TGTGCCAGCAGTTTAAGGGCGGGGGACACTGAAGCTTTCTTT.